A single sample is the source of the 10 T cell receptor beta chains below, sequenced in a study of T cell responses to AZD1222 COVID-19 vaccine. Sequencing used immunoSEQ multiplex PCR; TCRdb keeps in-frame clones, though not all of them. The sample holds some 130,000 clones, 80% to 90% seen once. This material consisted of peripheral blood, taken on day 0 of AZD1222 vaccination. The receptors here all came from an adult in good health.

The gene calls are TRBV7-9 and TRBJ1-1, with D possibly being TRBD1 (6 bases). Germline V CDR1 and CDR2: SEHNR, FQNEAQ (reference sequence). V lost 6 bases, J lost 8 bases, and 10 bases lay in between. The CDR3 extends over 11 amino acids. The CDR3 here is CASSSRGEAFF. In DNA, the CDR3 is TGTGCCAGCAGTTCTAGGGGGGAAGCTTTCTTT.

This chain uses TRBV19 with TRBJ1-3; no definite D call. The CDR3 spans 17 residues. CDR1 and CDR2 from the germline V gene are LNHDA and SQIVND (reference sequence). The V end was cut by 5 bases, the J end by 0 bases, with 17 bases between. CDR3 amino acids: CASSSSHSLISGNTIYF. CDR3 coding DNA: TGTGCCAGTAGTTCTTCCCACAGCTTGATCTCTGGAAACACCATATATTTT.

The chain couples TRBV19 to TRBJ1-1; 7 bases match TRBD1. J was trimmed by 3 bases and V by 10 bases; bases with no gene match: 14. The CDR3 is 15 amino acids. The germline V gene has CDR1 LNHDA and CDR2 SQIVND (reference sequence). CDR3 amino acids: CATSKAEGAHTEAFF. The CDR3 region has the DNA TGTGCCACATCAAAAGCGGAGGGGGCTCACACTGAAGCTTTCTTT. Combining the CDR3 with reference TRBV19 and TRBJ1-1 gives the whole variable domain DGGITQSPKYLFRKEGQNVTLSCEQNLNHDAMYWYRQDPGQGLRLIYYSQIVNDFQKGDIAEGYSVSREKKESFPLTVTSAQKNPTAFYLCATSKAEGAHTEAFFGQGTRLTVV.

The chain uses TRBV7-2 and TRBJ1-5; possibly TRBD1 for D (5 bases). Germline V gene lookup returns CDR1 SGHTA and CDR2 FQGNSA. This CDR3 is 13 amino acids long. V was cut by 0 bases and J by 7 bases, with 7 bases left in between. The CDR3 DNA is TGTGCCAGCAGCTTAGCAAGGGACCAGCCCCAGCATTTT. Translation: CASSLARDQPQHF.

V usage is TRBV6-1 and J usage is TRBJ1-1; 8 bases map to TRBD1. The V gene end was trimmed by 3 bases and the J gene end by 11 bases; junction bases not matched to a gene: 5. The germline V gene encodes CDR1 MNHNS and CDR2 SASEGT. The CDR3 has 12 amino acids. DNA of the CDR3: TGTGCCAGCAGTGACAGGGGGCGCTTGGCTTTCTTT. Its translation is CASSDRGRLAFF.

The V and J genes are TRBV3-1 (or the pseudogene TRBV3-2) and TRBJ2-7; D unresolved. Germline assignment: CDR1 LGHDT and CDR2 YNNKEL (reference sequence). The length of the CDR3 is 11 residues. With 10 bases removed from V and 4 bases from J, the gap between germline ends came to 11 bases. The CDR3 DNA follows: TGTGCCACCCGTTCCTTATACGAGCAGTACTTC. It yields the protein CATRSLYEQYF.

The J gene is TRBJ2-1, the V gene TRBV2; 15 nucleotides line up with TRBD2. CDR3 size: 18 residues. After removal of 6 bases from V and 0 bases from J, the junction contained 6 bases not matched to a gene. Germline loops: CDR1 SNHLY, CDR2 FYNNEI. Written as DNA, the CDR3 is TGTGCCAGCAGGACCGGGACTAGCGGGGGGAGCTCCTACAATGAGCAGTTCTTC. This sequence encodes CASRTGTSGGSSYNEQFF.

This clone has more than one count but fewer than ten. V and J are TRBV6-4 and TRBJ2-2; unclear D gene. This CDR3 region has 14 residues. Germline V gives CDR1 MRHNA, CDR2 SNTAGT. Trimming cost V 6 bases and J 4 bases, with 12 bases left between them. CDR3 residues: CASSPEIVTGELFF. The CDR3 bases are TGTGCCAGCAGCCCCGAGATAGTCACCGGGGAGCTGTTTTTT.

This clone was detected once. J is TRBJ2-1 and V is TRBV20-1; 8 positions agree with TRBD2. This CDR3 region has 11 residues. CDR1 is DFQATT and CDR2 is SNEGSKA in the germline V gene (reference sequence). After removal of 4 bases from V and 12 bases from J, the junction contained 5 bases not matched to a gene. In DNA form, the CDR3 reads TGCAGTGCTACGCGGGAGGAGGTGCAGTTCTTC. Translated, it gives CSATREEVQFF.

V is TRBV6-6 and J is TRBJ2-3; TRBD1 might be the D (5 bases). CDR1 is MNHNY, CDR2 SVGAGI, per germline (reference sequence). CDR3 length: 15 residues. The germline V and J ends were trimmed by 5 bases and 3 bases, with 15 bases remaining between them. The CDR3 sequence is CASSDLRQRTDTQYF. The CDR3 nucleotides are TGTGCCAGCAGTGACCTAAGACAGAGGACAGATACGCAGTATTTT.